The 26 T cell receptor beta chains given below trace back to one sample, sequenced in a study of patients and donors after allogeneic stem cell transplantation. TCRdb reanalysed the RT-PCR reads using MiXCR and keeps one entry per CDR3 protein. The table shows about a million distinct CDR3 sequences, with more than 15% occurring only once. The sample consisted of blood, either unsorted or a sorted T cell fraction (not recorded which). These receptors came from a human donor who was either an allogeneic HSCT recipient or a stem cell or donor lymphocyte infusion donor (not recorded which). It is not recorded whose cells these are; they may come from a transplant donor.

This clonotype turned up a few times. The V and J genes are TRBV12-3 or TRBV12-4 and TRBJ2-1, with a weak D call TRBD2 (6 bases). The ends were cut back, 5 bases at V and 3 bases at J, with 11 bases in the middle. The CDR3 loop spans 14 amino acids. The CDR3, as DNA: TGTGCCAGCAGTCAATGGACTAACTACAATGAGCAGTTCTTC. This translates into CASSQWTNYNEQFF.

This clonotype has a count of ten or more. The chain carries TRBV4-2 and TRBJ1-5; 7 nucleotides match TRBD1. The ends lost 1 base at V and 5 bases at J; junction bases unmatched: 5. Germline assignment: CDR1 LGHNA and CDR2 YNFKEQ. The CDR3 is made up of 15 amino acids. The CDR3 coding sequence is TGTGCCAGCAGCCAAGTCCCTGACAGGGATCAGCCCCAGCATTTT. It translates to CASSQVPDRDQPQHF.

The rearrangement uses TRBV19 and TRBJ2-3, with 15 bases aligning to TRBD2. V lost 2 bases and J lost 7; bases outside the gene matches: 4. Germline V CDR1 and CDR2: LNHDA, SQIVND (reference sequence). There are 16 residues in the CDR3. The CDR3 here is CASSIRTSGGANTQYF. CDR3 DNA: TGTGCCAGTAGTATACGGACTAGCGGGGGGGCAAATACGCAGTATTTT. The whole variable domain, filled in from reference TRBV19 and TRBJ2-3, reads DGGITQSPKYLFRKEGQNVTLSCEQNLNHDAMYWYRQDPGQGLRLIYYSQIVNDFQKGDIAEGYSVSREKKESFPLTVTSAQKNPTAFYLCASSIRTSGGANTQYFGPGTRLTVL.

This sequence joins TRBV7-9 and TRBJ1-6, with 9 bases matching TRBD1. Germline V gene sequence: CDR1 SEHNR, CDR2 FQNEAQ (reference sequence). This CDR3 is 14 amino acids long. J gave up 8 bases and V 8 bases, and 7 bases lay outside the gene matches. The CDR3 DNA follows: TGTGCCAGCGGAAAGGACAGGGGAGATTCACCCCTCCACTTT. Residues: CASGKDRGDSPLHF.

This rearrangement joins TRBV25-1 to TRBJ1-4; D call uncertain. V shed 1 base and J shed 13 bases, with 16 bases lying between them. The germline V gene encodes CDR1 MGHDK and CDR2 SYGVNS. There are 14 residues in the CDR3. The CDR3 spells CASSELNSEGRLFF. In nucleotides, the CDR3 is TGTGCCAGCAGTGAATTAAATTCGGAAGGGAGACTGTTTTTT. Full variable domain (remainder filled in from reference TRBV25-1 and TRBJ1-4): EADIYQTPRYLVIGTGKKITLECSQTMGHDKMYWYQQDPGMELHLIHYSYGVNSTEKGDLSSESTVSRIRTEHFPLTLESARPSHTSQYLCASSELNSEGRLFFGSGTQLSVL.

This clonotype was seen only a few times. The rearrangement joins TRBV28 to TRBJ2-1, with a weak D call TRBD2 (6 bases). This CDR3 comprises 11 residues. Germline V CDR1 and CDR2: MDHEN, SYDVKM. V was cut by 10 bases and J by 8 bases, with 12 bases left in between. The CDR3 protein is CATGGEDEQFF. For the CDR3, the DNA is TGTGCCACTGGAGGGGAGGATGAGCAGTTCTTC.

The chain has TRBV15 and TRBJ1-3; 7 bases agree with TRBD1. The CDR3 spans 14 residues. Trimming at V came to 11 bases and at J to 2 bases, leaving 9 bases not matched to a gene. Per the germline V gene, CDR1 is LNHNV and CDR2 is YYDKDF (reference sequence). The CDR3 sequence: CASNSGGTGNTIYF. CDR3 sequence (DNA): TGTGCCTCAAACTCAGGGGGGACTGGAAACACCATATATTTT.

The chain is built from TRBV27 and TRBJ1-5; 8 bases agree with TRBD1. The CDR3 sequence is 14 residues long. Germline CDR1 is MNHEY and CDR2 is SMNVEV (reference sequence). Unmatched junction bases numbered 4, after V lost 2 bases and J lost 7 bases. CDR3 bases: TGTGCCAGCAGTTTAGCAGGGGGCGCCCAGCCCCAGCATTTT. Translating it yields CASSLAGGAQPQHF.

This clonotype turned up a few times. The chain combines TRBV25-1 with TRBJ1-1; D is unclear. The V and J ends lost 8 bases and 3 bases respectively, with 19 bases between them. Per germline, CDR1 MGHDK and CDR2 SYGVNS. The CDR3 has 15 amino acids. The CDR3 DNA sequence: TGTGCCAGCCAGTGGGTGGGAGCAAAGGACACTGAAGCTTTCTTT. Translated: CASQWVGAKDTEAFF.

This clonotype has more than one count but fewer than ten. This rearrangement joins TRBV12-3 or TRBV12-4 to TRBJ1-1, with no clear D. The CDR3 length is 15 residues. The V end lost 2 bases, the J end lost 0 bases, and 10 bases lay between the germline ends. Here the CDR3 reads CASSLWAEMNTEAFF. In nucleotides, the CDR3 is TGTGCCAGCAGTTTATGGGCTGAAATGAACACTGAAGCTTTCTTT.

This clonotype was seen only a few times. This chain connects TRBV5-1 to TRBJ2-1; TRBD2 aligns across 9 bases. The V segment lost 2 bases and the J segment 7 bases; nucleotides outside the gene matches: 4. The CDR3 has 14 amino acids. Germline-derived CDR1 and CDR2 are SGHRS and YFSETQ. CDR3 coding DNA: TGCGCCAGCAGCTTATGGACTAGCGAGAATGAGCAGTTCTTC. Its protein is CASSLWTSENEQFF. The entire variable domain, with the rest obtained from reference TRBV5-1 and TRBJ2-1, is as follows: KAGVTQTPRYLIKTRGQQVTLSCSPISGHRSVSWYQQTPGQGLQFLFEYFSETQRNKGNFPGRFSGRQFSNSRSEMNVSTLELGDSALYLCASSLWTSENEQFFGPGTRLTVL.

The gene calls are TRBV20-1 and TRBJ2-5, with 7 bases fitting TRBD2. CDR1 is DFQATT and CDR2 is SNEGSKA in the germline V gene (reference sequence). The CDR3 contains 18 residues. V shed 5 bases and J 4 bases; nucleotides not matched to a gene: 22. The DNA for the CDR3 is TGCAGTGCTCGCTTCATCAATAGGGCTAGCGGAGGGGTAGAGACCCAGTACTTC. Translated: CSARFINRASGGVETQYF.

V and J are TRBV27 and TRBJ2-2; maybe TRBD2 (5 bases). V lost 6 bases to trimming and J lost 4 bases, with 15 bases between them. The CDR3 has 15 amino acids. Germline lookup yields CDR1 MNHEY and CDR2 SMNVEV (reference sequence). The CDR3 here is CASSTHERGTGELFF. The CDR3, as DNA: TGTGCCAGCAGCACACACGAACGGGGCACCGGGGAGCTGTTTTTT.

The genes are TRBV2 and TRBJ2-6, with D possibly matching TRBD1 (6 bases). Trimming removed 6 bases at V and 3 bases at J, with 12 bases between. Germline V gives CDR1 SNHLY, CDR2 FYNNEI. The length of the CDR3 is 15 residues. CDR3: CASSEYRVGANVLTF. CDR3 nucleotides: TGTGCCAGCAGCGAGTACAGGGTTGGGGCCAACGTCCTGACTTTC.

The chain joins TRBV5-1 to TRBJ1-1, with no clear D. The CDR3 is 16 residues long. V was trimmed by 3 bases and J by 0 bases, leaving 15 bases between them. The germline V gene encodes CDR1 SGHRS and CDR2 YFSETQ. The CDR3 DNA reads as TGCGCCAGCAGCTCGACCCCAGGTTTCATGAACACTGAAGCTTTCTTT. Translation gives CASSSTPGFMNTEAFF. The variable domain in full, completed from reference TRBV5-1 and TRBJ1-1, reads KAGVTQTPRYLIKTRGQQVTLSCSPISGHRSVSWYQQTPGQGLQFLFEYFSETQRNKGNFPGRFSGRQFSNSRSEMNVSTLELGDSALYLCASSSTPGFMNTEAFFGQGTRLTVV.

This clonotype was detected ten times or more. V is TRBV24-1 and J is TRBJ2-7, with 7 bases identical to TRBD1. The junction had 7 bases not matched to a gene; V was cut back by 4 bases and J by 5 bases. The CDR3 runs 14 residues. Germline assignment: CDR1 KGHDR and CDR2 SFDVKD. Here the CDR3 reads CATSDPDRADEQYF. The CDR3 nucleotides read TGTGCCACCAGTGACCCTGACAGGGCCGACGAGCAGTACTTC.

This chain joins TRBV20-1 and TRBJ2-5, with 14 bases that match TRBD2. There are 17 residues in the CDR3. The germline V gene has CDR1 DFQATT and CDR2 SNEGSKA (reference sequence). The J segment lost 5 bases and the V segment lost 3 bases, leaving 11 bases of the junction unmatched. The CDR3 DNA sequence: TGCAGTGCTAGGGGGACTAGCGGGAGATCAGTTAAGGAGACCCAGTACTTC. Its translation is CSARGTSGRSVKETQYF.

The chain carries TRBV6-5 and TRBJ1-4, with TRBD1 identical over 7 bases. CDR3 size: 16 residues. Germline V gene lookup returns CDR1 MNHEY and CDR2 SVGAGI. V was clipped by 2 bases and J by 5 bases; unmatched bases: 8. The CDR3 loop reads CASSYTGVGVNEKLFF. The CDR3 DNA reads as TGTGCCAGCAGTTACACAGGGGTTGGTGTGAATGAAAAACTGTTTTTT.

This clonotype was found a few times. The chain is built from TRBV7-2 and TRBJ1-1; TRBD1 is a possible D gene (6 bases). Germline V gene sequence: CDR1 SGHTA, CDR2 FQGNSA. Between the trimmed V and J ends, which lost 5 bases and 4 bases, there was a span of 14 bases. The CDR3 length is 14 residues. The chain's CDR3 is CASSPQSRGTEAFF. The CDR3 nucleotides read TGTGCCAGCAGCCCCCAGAGCAGGGGCACTGAAGCTTTCTTT.

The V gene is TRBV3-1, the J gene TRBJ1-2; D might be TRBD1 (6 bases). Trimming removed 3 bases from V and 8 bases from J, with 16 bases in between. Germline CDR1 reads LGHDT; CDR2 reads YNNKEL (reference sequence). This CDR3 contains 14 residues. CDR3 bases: TGTGCCAGCAGCCAGAGGCAGGGGCGAGGCGGCTACACCTTC. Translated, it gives CASSQRQGRGGYTF.

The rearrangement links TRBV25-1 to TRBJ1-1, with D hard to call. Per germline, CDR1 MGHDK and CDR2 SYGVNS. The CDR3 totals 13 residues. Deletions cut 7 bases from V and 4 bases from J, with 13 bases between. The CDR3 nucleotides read TGTGCCAGCACCGACGGAAGCCCCACTGAAGCTTTCTTT. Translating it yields CASTDGSPTEAFF.

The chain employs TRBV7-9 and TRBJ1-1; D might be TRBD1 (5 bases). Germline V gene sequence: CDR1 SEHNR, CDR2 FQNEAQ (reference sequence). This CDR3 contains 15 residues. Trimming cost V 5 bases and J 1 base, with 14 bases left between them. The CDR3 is CASSQVGRENTEAFF. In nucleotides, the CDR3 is TGTGCCAGCAGCCAGGTGGGCAGGGAGAACACTGAAGCTTTCTTT.

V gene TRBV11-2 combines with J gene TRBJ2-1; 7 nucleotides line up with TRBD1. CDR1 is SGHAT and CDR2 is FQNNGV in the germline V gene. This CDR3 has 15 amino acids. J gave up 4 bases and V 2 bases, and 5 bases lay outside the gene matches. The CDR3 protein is CASSLKQGLYNEQFF. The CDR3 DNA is TGTGCCAGCAGCTTAAAACAGGGGCTTTACAATGAGCAGTTCTTC.

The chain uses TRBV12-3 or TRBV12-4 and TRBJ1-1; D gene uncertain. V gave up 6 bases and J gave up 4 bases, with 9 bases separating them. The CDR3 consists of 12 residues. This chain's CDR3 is CASRQLITEAFF. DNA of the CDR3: TGTGCCAGCAGACAACTGATCACTGAAGCTTTCTTT.

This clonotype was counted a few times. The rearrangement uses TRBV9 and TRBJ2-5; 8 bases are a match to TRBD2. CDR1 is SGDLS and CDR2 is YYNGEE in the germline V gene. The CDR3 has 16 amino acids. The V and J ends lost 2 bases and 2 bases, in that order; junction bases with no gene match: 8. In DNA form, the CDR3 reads TGTGCCAGCAGCGTTAGTGCTAGCGGGCCACAAGAGACCCAGTACTTC. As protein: CASSVSASGPQETQYF.

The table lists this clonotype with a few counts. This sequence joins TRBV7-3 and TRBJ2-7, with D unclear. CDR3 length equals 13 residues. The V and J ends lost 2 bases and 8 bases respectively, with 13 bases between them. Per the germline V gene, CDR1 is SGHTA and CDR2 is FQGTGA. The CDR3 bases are TGTGCCAGCAGCTTATTTTTAGACGGGCAGCAGTACTTC. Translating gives CASSLFLDGQQYF.